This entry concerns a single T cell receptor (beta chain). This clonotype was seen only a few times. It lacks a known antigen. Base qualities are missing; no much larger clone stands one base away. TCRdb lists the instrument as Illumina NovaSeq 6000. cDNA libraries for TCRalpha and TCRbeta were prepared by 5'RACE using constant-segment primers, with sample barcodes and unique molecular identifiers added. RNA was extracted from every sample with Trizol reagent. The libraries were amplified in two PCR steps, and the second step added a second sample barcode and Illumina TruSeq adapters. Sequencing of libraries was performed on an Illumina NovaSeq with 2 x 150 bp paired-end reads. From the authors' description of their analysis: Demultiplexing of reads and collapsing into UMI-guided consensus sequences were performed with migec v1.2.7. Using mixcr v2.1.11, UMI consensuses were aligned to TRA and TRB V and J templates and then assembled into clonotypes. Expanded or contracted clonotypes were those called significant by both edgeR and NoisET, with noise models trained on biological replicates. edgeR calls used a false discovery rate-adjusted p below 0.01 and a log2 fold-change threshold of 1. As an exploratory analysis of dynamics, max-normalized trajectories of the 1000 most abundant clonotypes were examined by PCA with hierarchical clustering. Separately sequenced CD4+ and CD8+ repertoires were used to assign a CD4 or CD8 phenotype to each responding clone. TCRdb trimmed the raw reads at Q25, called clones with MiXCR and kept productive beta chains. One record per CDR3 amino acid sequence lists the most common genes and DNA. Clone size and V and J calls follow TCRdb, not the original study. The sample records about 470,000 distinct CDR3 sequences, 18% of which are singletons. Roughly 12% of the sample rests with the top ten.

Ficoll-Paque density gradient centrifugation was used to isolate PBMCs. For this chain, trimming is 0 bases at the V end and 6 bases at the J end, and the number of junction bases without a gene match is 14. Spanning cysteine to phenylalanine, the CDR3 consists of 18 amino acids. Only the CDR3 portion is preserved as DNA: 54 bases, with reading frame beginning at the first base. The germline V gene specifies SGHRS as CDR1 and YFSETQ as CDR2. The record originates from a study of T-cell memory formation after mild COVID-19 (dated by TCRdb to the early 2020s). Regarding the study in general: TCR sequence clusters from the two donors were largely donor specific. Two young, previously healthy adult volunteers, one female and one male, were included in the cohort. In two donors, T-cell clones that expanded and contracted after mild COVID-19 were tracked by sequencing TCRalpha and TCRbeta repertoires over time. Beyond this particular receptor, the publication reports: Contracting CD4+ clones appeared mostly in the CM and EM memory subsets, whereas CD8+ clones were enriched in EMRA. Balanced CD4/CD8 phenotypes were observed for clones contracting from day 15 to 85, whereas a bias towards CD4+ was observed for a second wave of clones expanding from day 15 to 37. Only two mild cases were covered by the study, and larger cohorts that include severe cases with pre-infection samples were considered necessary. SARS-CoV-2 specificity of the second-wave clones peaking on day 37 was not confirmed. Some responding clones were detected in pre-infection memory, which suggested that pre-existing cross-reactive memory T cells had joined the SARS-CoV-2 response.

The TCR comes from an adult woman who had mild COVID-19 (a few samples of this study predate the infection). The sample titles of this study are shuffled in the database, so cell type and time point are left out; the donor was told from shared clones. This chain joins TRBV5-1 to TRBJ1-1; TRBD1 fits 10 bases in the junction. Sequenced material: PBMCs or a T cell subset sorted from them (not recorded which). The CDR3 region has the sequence CASSLALGQGDGGAEAFF. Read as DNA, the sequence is TGCGCCAGCAGCTTGGCCCTAGGACAGGGGGACGGGGGTGCTGAAGCTTTCTTT.